The rows below give T cell receptor beta chains drawn from one sample of a study of identical twins. TCRdb re-derived calls from the 5' RACE reads in MiXCR, one entry per CDR3 protein. The sample consists of 420,000 or so distinct CDR3 sequences, approximately 17% of them appearing once. Source material: naive T cells sorted from blood. Source of these receptors: a man aged 50-60 years in good health. CDR3s include the opening cysteine and the closing phenylalanine or tryptophan. D genes are given only for firm matches. Clone sizes are given selectively: once, few, many, or a class where the clone is expanded.

many TRBJ2-5 - TRBV29-1 TGCAGCGTTGAGGGGGATAGGCAGACCCAGTACTTC CSVEGDRQTQYF
- TRBJ2-1 TRBD2 TRBV10-2 TGCGCCAGCAGTGAGGGACGGGGGGGCAATGAGCAGTTCTTC CASSEGRGGNEQFF
once TRBJ1-1 - TRBV6-5 TGTGCCAGCAGTTACCAGGGGAGGAACACTGAAGCTTTCTTT CASSYQGRNTEAFF
many TRBJ2-1 TRBD2 TRBV28 TGTGCCAGCAGACGGGGGGGGGGAAATGAGCAGTTCTTC CASRRGGGNEQFF
- TRBJ2-2 - TRBV9 TGTGCCAGCAGCCCAACCGGGACTAACACCGGGGAGCTGTTTTTT CASSPTGTNTGELFF
- TRBJ1-5 - TRBV10-3 TGTGCCATCAGTGAGTTTATTGGGGGCAATCAGCCCCAGCATTTT CAISEFIGGNQPQHF
many TRBJ2-3 - TRBV15 TGTGCCACCAGCAGATATGCAGGGGACACAGATACGCAGTATTTT CATSRYAGDTDTQYF
few TRBJ1-6 TRBD1 TRBV11-2 TGTGCCAGCAGAGATCTCAGGGGGAACTCCTATAATTCACCCCTCCACTTT CASRDLRGNSYNSPLHF
- TRBJ2-1 TRBD2 TRBV7-3 TGTGCCAGCAGCTTAGGCCCAAGGACTAGCGGGCAGCACAATGAGCAGTTCTTC CASSLGPRTSGQHNEQFF
- TRBJ2-1 - TRBV11-3 TGTGCCAGCAGCTTAGTTGGGGACTCCAATGAGCAGTTCTTC CASSLVGDSNEQFF
many TRBJ2-7 - TRBV7-9 TGTGCCAGCAGCACAGGGATCTCCTACGAGCAGTACTTC CASSTGISYEQYF
- TRBJ2-1 TRBD1 TRBV10-3 TGTGCCATCAGTGCCTCAGGACAGGGGGACAATGAGCAGTTCTTC CAISASGQGDNEQFF
few TRBJ2-2 - TRBV20-1 TGCAGTGCTAGAGTCTTAGGGAGAGGGAACACCGGGGAGCTGTTTTTT CSARVLGRGNTGELFF
few TRBJ2-3 TRBD2 TRBV20-1 TGCAGTGCGCTGACTAGCGGGGGCACAGATACGCAGTATTTT CSALTSGGTDTQYF
- TRBJ2-1 - TRBV15 TGTGCCACCAGCAGGGCTCATATGCGCTCCTACAATGAGCAGTTCTTC CATSRAHMRSYNEQFF
many TRBJ2-7 - TRBV28 TGTGCCAGCAGTTTAATCGGACAGAGCTCCTACGAGCAGTACTTC CASSLIGQSSYEQYF
- TRBJ1-3 - TRBV6-1 TGTGCCAGCAGTGAATCTCTCAGGTCCTCTGGAAACACCATATATTTT CASSESLRSSGNTIYF
- TRBJ2-2 TRBD1 TRBV12-3/TRBV12-4 TGTGCCAGCAGCCCAGGGGGCCGGACCGGGGAGCTGTTTTTT CASSPGGRTGELFF
- TRBJ2-7 - TRBV15 TGTGCCACCAGCAGAGTTACGTCACCGGGTTTCGAGCAGTACTTC CATSRVTSPGFEQYF
many TRBJ2-7 - TRBV9 TGTGCCAGCAGCCCTTCGGGCAGAATCCACGAGCAGTACTTC CASSPSGRIHEQYF
- TRBJ2-7 - TRBV11-2 TGTGCCAGCAGCACGTTCAGGGGAAACCTCAAAGGGGTCTACGAGCAGTACTTC CASSTFRGNLKGVYEQYF
- TRBJ2-3 - TRBV29-1 TGCAGCGTTGAACCCACAGATACGCAGTATTTT CSVEPTDTQYF
- TRBJ1-4 - TRBV20-1 TGCAGTGCTACCCCGGGACACTCAGCCGAAAAACTGTTTTTT CSATPGHSAEKLFF
many TRBJ1-1 - TRBV28 TGTGCCAGCAGTGCCGGGGTTATCACTGAAGCTTTCTTT CASSAGVITEAFF
- TRBJ1-2 TRBD1 TRBV7-2 TGTGCCAGCAGCATGACAGGGCCGGCTTACGGCTACACCTTC CASSMTGPAYGYTF
- TRBJ1-1 - TRBV6-2/TRBV6-3 TGTGCCAGCGCGAGATGGTTCCCCAGCACTGAAGCTTTCTTT CASARWFPSTEAFF
- TRBJ2-3 - TRBV6-1 TGTGCCAGCCACCTCTGGTGGGAGAGCACAGATACGCAGTATTTT CASHLWWESTDTQYF
- TRBJ2-7 - TRBV3-1 TGTGCCAGCAGCCAGGACGGGAGTCGGGGGGAGCAGTACTTC CASSQDGSRGEQYF
many TRBJ2-7 - TRBV7-2 TGTGCCAGCAGCTTAGAGGAGGAATCCTACGAGCAGTACTTC CASSLEEESYEQYF
many TRBJ2-7 - TRBV20-1 TGCAGTGCCGCCCCGCTAGACATGAGCTACGAGCAGTACTTC CSAAPLDMSYEQYF
few TRBJ1-5 - TRBV9 TGTGCCAGCAGCGTAGGGGATACGGAGCCCCAGCATTTT CASSVGDTEPQHF
many TRBJ1-2 TRBD1 TRBV28 TGTGCCAGCAGTGGGAGGGACAGGGGGAACTATGGCTACACCTTC CASSGRDRGNYGYTF
many TRBJ2-1 - TRBV6-4 TGTGCCAGCAGTGAACTGACACGGTCGGAGCAGTTCTTC CASSELTRSEQFF
- TRBJ2-7 TRBD1 TRBV18 TGTGCCAGCTCACGACAGGGAACGGGGGAGCAGTACTTC CASSRQGTGEQYF
few TRBJ1-1 - TRBV12-3/TRBV12-4 TGTGCCAGCAGTTTAGCGCTCTATCAGGTTGAAGCTTTCTTT CASSLALYQVEAFF